A single sample gave rise to the 25 T cell receptor beta chains below, sequenced in a study of T cells after yellow fever vaccination. TCRdb recomputed calls from the 5' RACE reads with MiXCR, one row per CDR3 protein. The sample lists some 220,000 distinct CDR3 sequences, approximately 3.3% occurring once. The sequences come from CD4+ T cells sorted from PBMCs, collected 10 days after the yellow fever booster vaccination. Receptors originate from a man between 18 and 35 years old who received the YFV17D yellow fever vaccine.

This clonotype was counted ten times or more. V gene TRBV15 combines with J gene TRBJ1-3, with a possible D match to TRBD1 (6 bases). Per germline, CDR1 LNHNV and CDR2 YYDKDF (reference sequence). Trimming shortened V by 6 bases and J by 2 bases, and 11 bases separated the two germline ends. This CDR3 region has 14 residues. This CDR3 is CATSSPGAGNTIYF. The CDR3 DNA sequence: TGTGCCACCAGTTCCCCAGGGGCTGGAAACACCATATATTTT. The whole variable domain, filled in from reference TRBV15 and TRBJ1-3, reads DAMVIQNPRYQVTQFGKPVTLSCSQTLNHNVMYWYQQKSSQAPKLLFHYYDKDFNNEADTPDNFQSRRPNTSFCFLDIRSPGLGDTAMYLCATSSPGAGNTIYFGEGSWLTVV.

This clonotype was seen only a few times. V is TRBV5-1 and J is TRBJ2-5; TRBD1 is a possible D gene (6 bases). This CDR3 has 14 residues. In germline, CDR1 is SGHRS, CDR2 YFSETQ. V gave up 2 bases and J gave up 1 base, with 9 bases separating them. The chain's CDR3 is CASSFPQGQETQYF. The CDR3, as DNA: TGCGCCAGCAGCTTTCCACAGGGCCAAGAGACCCAGTACTTC.

The chain joins TRBV3-1 to TRBJ1-5; D uncertain. V lost 5 bases and J lost 0, with 11 bases in between. The CDR3 is made up of 15 amino acids. Looked up from germline, CDR1 is LGHDT and CDR2 is YNNKEL (reference sequence). The CDR3 sequence is CASSIGSYSNQPQHF. The DNA of the CDR3 is TGTGCCAGCAGCATCGGGAGCTATAGCAATCAGCCCCAGCATTTT.

This clonotype was seen many times. The chain recombines TRBV7-2 with TRBJ1-2; unclear D gene. Germline V lookup: CDR1 SGHTA, CDR2 FQGNSA. CDR3 length equals 15 residues. Trimming stripped 4 bases from V and 0 bases from J, with 12 bases between. CDR3 bases: TGTGCCAGCAGCTCCTGGAGTGGTACTAACTATGGCTACACCTTC. It codes for CASSSWSGTNYGYTF.

This clonotype showed up many times. This rearrangement joins TRBV5-1 to TRBJ2-3; D is perhaps TRBD2 (7 bases). The ends were cut back, 5 bases at V and 5 bases at J, with 18 bases in the middle. CDR3 size: 15 residues. The V gene's germline CDR1 is SGHRS and CDR2 YFSETQ. In nucleotides, the CDR3 is TGCGCCAGCAGTTTCGTGGGGGGGCGGCAAGATACGCAGTATTTT. It translates to CASSFVGGRQDTQYF.

This clonotype was recorded many times. The chain uses TRBV7-6 and TRBJ2-7, with TRBD1 as a possible D gene (6 bases). Deletions cut 5 bases from V and 4 bases from J, with 15 bases between. The CDR3 covers 14 residues. Looked up from germline, CDR1 is SGHVS and CDR2 is FNYEAQ. The CDR3: CASSRLEQGYEQYV. CDR3 nucleotides: TGTGCCAGCAGCCGTCTCGAGCAGGGGTACGAGCAGTACGTC.

This clonotype came up many times. The chain carries TRBV7-2 and TRBJ1-1; D is uncertain. This CDR3 has 14 amino acids. V lost 5 bases to trimming and J lost 5 bases, with 15 bases between them. The germline V gene encodes CDR1 SGHTA and CDR2 FQGNSA. CDR3 sequence reads: CASSPSVQRTEAFF. The CDR3 nucleotides are TGTGCCAGCAGCCCCTCTGTCCAGAGGACTGAAGCTTTCTTT.

V is TRBV6-5 and J is TRBJ2-1; D unclear. V lost 2 bases to trimming and J lost 0 bases, with 11 bases between them. The CDR3 extends over 16 amino acids. Germline V gene lookup returns CDR1 MNHEY and CDR2 SVGAGI. Written as DNA, the CDR3 is TGTGCCAGCAGTTACCACGGGTCAAGCTCCTACAATGAGCAGTTCTTC. Its translation: CASSYHGSSSYNEQFF.

This clonotype was observed at least ten times. The rearrangement links TRBV28 to TRBJ2-4; D is perhaps TRBD1 (5 bases). Trimming took 3 bases from V and 5 from J, leaving 14 bases between them. Germline values: CDR1 MDHEN, CDR2 SYDVKM. This CDR3 is 15 amino acids long. The CDR3, as DNA: TGTGCCAGCAGTTTTGGATTGGGGCAGCAAAACATTCAGTACTTC. Its translation: CASSFGLGQQNIQYF.

V and J are TRBV4-2 and TRBJ2-2, with D tentatively TRBD2 (6 bases). Trimming shortened V by 5 bases and J by 5 bases, and 12 bases separated the two germline ends. The CDR3 covers 14 residues. Germline V gives CDR1 LGHNA, CDR2 YNFKEQ. The CDR3 coding sequence is TGTGCCAGCAGCTACCCCGGGGGAACCGGGGAGCTGTTTTTT. Translated, it gives CASSYPGGTGELFF.

This clonotype has at least ten counts. This chain connects TRBV15 to TRBJ1-2; possibly TRBD1 for D (5 bases). Germline V lookup: CDR1 LNHNV, CDR2 YYDKDF (reference sequence). This CDR3 is built from 16 residues. The ends were cut back, 3 bases at V and 4 bases at J, with 18 bases in the middle. The CDR3 loop is CATSRASGRRSYGYTF. CDR3 nucleotides: TGTGCCACCAGCAGGGCCTCGGGACGCCGATCCTATGGCTACACCTTC.

This clonotype was seen many times. The CDR3 sequence: CASRDSRASNTGELFF. The DNA for the CDR3 is TGTGCCAGCAGGGACTCTAGAGCTTCGAACACCGGGGAGCTGTTTTTT. The chain joins TRBV7-3 to TRBJ2-2, with D possibly being TRBD2 (5 bases). This CDR3 contains 16 residues. V lost 6 bases and J 0 bases, leaving 14 bases between the germline ends. Germline V gene lookup returns CDR1 SGHTA and CDR2 FQGTGA.

This clonotype was seen only a few times. It may be a read error: a sequence one base away is much more abundant. The CDR3 region is CASSSNNEQFF. CDR3 coding DNA: TGTGCCAGCAGTTCCAACAATGAGCAGTTCTTC. This chain joins TRBV28 and TRBJ2-1; no definite D call. CDR1 is MDHEN, CDR2 SYDVKM, per germline. The CDR3 has 11 amino acids. Deletions cut 4 bases from V and 5 bases from J, with 3 bases between.

The sample holds many counts of this clonotype. This rearrangement joins TRBV18 to TRBJ2-7; D possibly corresponds to TRBD2 (5 bases). The CDR3 is made up of 11 amino acids. With 3 bases removed from V and 7 bases from J, the gap between germline ends came to 7 bases. Germline CDR1 and CDR2: KGHSH and LQKENI. The CDR3 DNA reads as TGTGCCAGCTCACCCCCGGGGGAGCAGTACTTC. This translates into CASSPPGEQYF. The whole variable domain, filled in from reference TRBV18 and TRBJ2-7, reads NAGVMQNPRHLVRRRGQEARLRCSPMKGHSHVYWYRQLPEEGLKFMVYLQKENIIDESGMPKERFSAEFPKEGPSILRIQQVVRGDSAAYFCASSPPGEQYFGPGTRLTVT.

In this sample, this clonotype turned up a few times. This chain connects TRBV27 to TRBJ2-7; the D gene is possibly TRBD1 (6 bases). CDR1 MNHEY and CDR2 SMNVEV come from the germline V gene (reference sequence). CDR3 length: 14 amino acids. DNA of the CDR3: TGCACCAGCAGTGACACAGGGTACCCTTACGAGCAGTACGTC. Translation: CTSSDTGYPYEQYV.

This clonotype was observed a few times. The chain links TRBV4-1 to TRBJ2-5; TRBD1 might be the D (7 bases). This CDR3 is built from 15 residues. In germline, CDR1 is MGHRA, CDR2 YSYEKL. V lost 4 bases and J lost 5, with 17 bases in between. The CDR3, as DNA: TGCGCCAGCAGCCCGGAGGGACAGCCCCGGGAGACCCAGTACTTC. This gives the protein CASSPEGQPRETQYF.

This clonotype was observed many times. This chain uses TRBV4-2 with TRBJ2-1; TRBD2 might be the D (6 bases). CDR1 and CDR2 from the germline V gene are LGHNA and YNFKEQ. Trimming stripped 0 bases from V and 1 base from J, with 10 bases between. The CDR3 loop spans 16 amino acids. CDR3 sequence (DNA): TGTGCCAGCAGCCAAGATACGGGGGAATCCTACAATGAGCAGTTCTTC. Translation: CASSQDTGESYNEQFF.

This clonotype was recorded many times. The V call is TRBV7-6, the J call TRBJ2-3, with 10 positions matching TRBD2. The junction had 4 bases not matched to a gene; V was cut back by 4 bases and J by 0 bases. CDR1 and CDR2 (germline): SGHVS, FNYEAQ. The CDR3 sequence is 16 residues long. The CDR3, as DNA: TGTGCCAGCAGCTCACAAGCGGGGGGGAGCACAGATACGCAGTATTTT. This codes for CASSSQAGGSTDTQYF.

This clonotype has a handful of counts. The chain carries TRBV5-1 and TRBJ1-3; D may be TRBD1 (5 bases). Germline V CDR1 and CDR2: SGHRS, YFSETQ. The CDR3 is 15 residues long. The V end was cut by 0 bases, the J end by 2 bases, with 9 bases between. CDR3 protein: CASSLDRSAGNTIYF. The CDR3 DNA is TGCGCCAGCAGCTTGGACAGGTCAGCTGGAAACACCATATATTTT.

The rearrangement joins TRBV5-1 to TRBJ1-6; no clear D. CDR1 and CDR2 from the germline V gene are SGHRS and YFSETQ. CDR3 size: 17 residues. The ends were cut back, 4 bases at V and 7 bases at J, with 21 bases in the middle. The DNA for the CDR3 is TGCGCCAGCAGCCCCCTTGAAGGGAACGGAATAAATTCACCCCTCCACTTT. Its translation is CASSPLEGNGINSPLHF.

In this sample, this clonotype turned up a few times. The V gene is TRBV20-1, the J gene TRBJ1-5; the D gene is possibly TRBD1 (6 bases). Germline CDR1 is DFQATT and CDR2 is SNEGSKA (reference sequence). V was clipped by 3 bases and J by 7 bases, with 13 bases between them. The CDR3 runs 13 residues. The CDR3 DNA sequence: TGCAGTGCTAGTGACGGGGGGCGACAGCCCCAGCATTTT. It codes for CSASDGGRQPQHF.

In its sample, this clonotype was seen many times. This rearrangement joins TRBV7-9 to TRBJ1-2, with D possibly being TRBD1 (5 bases). Trimming removed 6 bases from V and 8 bases from J, with 19 bases in between. From germline, CDR1 is SEHNR and CDR2 FQNEAQ (reference sequence). The CDR3 is 14 residues long. CDR3 sequence (DNA): TGTGCCAGCAGACCCGGGGGGAGTCCTATAGGCTACACCTTC. It yields the protein CASRPGGSPIGYTF.

This clonotype was seen a handful of times. The CDR3 DNA reads TGTGCCAGCGAACTCGGGGGAGGAGACACTGAAGCTTTCTTT. Its translation: CASELGGGDTEAFF. The chain uses TRBV25-1 and TRBJ1-1; possibly TRBD1 for D (5 bases). Germline assignment: CDR1 MGHDK and CDR2 SYGVNS. The germline V and J ends were trimmed by 8 bases and 3 bases, with 16 bases remaining between them. CDR3 length: 14 residues.

The chain is built from TRBV7-9 and TRBJ1-2; possibly TRBD1 for D (5 bases). Germline V lookup: CDR1 SEHNR, CDR2 FQNEAQ (reference sequence). This CDR3 comprises 15 residues. The germline V and J ends were trimmed by 1 base and 5 bases, with 14 bases remaining between them. CDR3 in amino acids: CASSLGSAGEYGYTF. For the CDR3, the DNA is TGTGCCAGCAGCTTAGGTTCCGCGGGGGAATATGGCTACACCTTC.

This clonotype was observed many times. The rearrangement joins TRBV6-1 to TRBJ1-5, with a possible D match to TRBD1 (6 bases). The CDR3 totals 15 residues. The V end lost 6 bases, the J end lost 1 base, and 13 bases lay between the germline ends. Germline CDR1 MNHNS, CDR2 SASEGT. CDR3 sequence reads: CASRQDSWSNQPQHF. CDR3 nucleotides: TGTGCCAGCAGACAGGACAGCTGGAGCAATCAGCCCCAGCATTTT.